This T cell receptor (beta chain) was identified in a study of vaccination effects on CD4 cells after COVID-19 (dated by TCRdb to the early 2020s). About the full investigation: Across the study, the median time from the second dose to post-vaccine sampling was 72 days (range 14 to 241). The full study included ten to eleven COVID-19 convalescent patients and a few SARS-CoV-2-naive healthy vaccine recipients. SARS-CoV-2 spike-specific CD4+ TCR repertoires were compared before and after mRNA vaccination in COVID-19 convalescent patients and in infection-naive vaccine recipients. Cultures from other donors in the study were sequenced with the Oncomine TCR Beta short-read assay on an Illumina iSeq 100.

Results the study describes overall, beyond this receptor: In healthy vaccine recipients, vaccine-induced clones were almost all SARS-CoV-2 mono-reactive, with only 1 of 255 cross-reactive with common cold coronaviruses. Limitations of the study were the small number of convalescent patients and the absence of early post-infection timepoints. Marked clonal contraction was observed in both infection-induced and vaccine-induced clones at late post-vaccination timepoints, consistent with waning T cell responses.

To identify antigen-specific CD4+ T cell clonotypes by their expansion, the ViraFEST assay first stimulated PBMC with viral peptide pools and then applied TCR sequencing. After around ten days of culture, CD4+ T cells were isolated with the EasySep CD4+ T cell isolation kit. Each participant received two doses of an mRNA SARS-CoV-2 vaccine, either BNT162b2 or mRNA-1273. None of the healthy vaccine recipients had a prior SARS-CoV-2 infection, which was confirmed by nucleocapsid antibody tests that came back negative both before and after vaccination. Approximately 2 million PBMC per well were cultured in IMDM with 5% human AB serum, 9 to 10 IU/ml IL-2 and gentamicin, plus 10 ug/ml peptides. On days 3 and 7, half of the culture medium was replaced with fresh IL-2-containing medium. Unless otherwise noted, each peptide stimulation condition was cultured in triplicate wells. PBMC were separated from whole blood using Ficoll-Paque Plus gradient centrifugation and were then either cryopreserved at -140C or used fresh. The spike proteins of SARS-CoV-2 and of the common cold coronaviruses HCoV-NL63, HCoV-OC43 and HCoV-229E were spanned by overlapping peptide pools. The QIAamp micro DNA kit was used to extract genomic DNA from the cultured CD4+ T cells.

The CDR3 numbers 17 residues from cysteine through phenylalanine. Only CDR3 DNA is held: 51 bases, read in frame from base 1. The germline V and J ends show losses of 4 bases and 1 base respectively, and no gene match explains 7 bases of the junction. From the germline V gene (reference sequence), CDR1 is SGHNT and CDR2 is YYREEE. Library preparation used the immunoSEQ multiplex PCR assay. DNA from the cultured, isolated CD4+ T cells was subjected to TCR beta CDR3 sequencing. In the source study's methods: Non-productive TCR sequences were removed, reads were trimmed to the CDR3 region, and CDR3s of at least 7 amino acids were retained. The MANAFEST web app was used to identify antigen-specific clonotypes by comparing expansion in peptide wells with expansion in reference cultures. To be called positive, a clone needed expansion at FDR<0.05 compared with the reference and with all other wells, an odds ratio greater than 5, and a frequency greater than 0.1% in two replicate wells. Clonotypes significantly expanded in SARS-CoV-2 spike wells and in at least one common cold coronavirus spike condition were defined as cross-reactive. CDR3 similarity was assessed by Levenshtein distance using the stringdist R package, and unrooted trees were constructed with ape in R 3.6.1. As stored in TCRdb, this immuneACCESS dataset retains in-frame rearrangements with V and J assigned. A fraction of the clones does not appear; measured against another copy, unresolved V genes explain less than half of the discrepancy, and the remainder lacks a known reason. The V and J calls and clone size are taken from that table; D and trimming were inferred from the DNA. This sample has roughly 24,000 clones in its table, and about three quarters of those were observed once. The ten biggest clones cover approximately 23% of the sample.

As for this clone: This clone's antigen is unknown. Base qualities are not recorded, but no much larger clone differs from it by a single base.

The TCR originated in a human donor who received a COVID-19 vaccine. The sequence links TRBV5-4 to TRBJ2-3, and 12 junction bases match TRBD2. The specimen was CD4+ T cells from PBMCs cultured with HCoV-NL63 spike peptides, collected after COVID-19 vaccination. The cell subset or site tag for this specimen amounts to: HCoV-NL63 spike overlapping peptide pool stimulation. The CDR3 corresponds to CASSPRGLAGGTDTQYF. The nucleotides are TGTGCCAGCAGCCCAAGGGGACTAGCGGGCGGCACAGATACGCAGTATTTT.